A single sample gave rise to the 14 T cell receptor beta chains below, sequenced in a study of sequential checkpoint blockade in melanoma. The repertoire was sequenced with immunoSEQ multiplex PCR; TCRdb's copy has only in-frame clones and lacks some. The table records approximately 31,000 clones, about 86% of them present only once. As for treatment: randomized to nivolumab then ipilimumab (arm A) or the reverse (arm B). The source was CD8+ T cells sorted from blood (inferred from file names), collected from a patient given nivolumab and ipilimumab in sequence. These TCRs come from a human donor with melanoma.

The V and J genes are TRBV6-6 and TRBJ2-1; D perhaps matches TRBD1 (6 bases). Germline CDR1 reads MNHNY; CDR2 reads SVGAGI (reference sequence). The CDR3 totals 15 residues. The V end was cut by 5 bases, the J end by 3 bases, with 14 bases between. The CDR3 here is CASSKGDPNYNEQFF. For the CDR3, the DNA is TGTGCCAGCAGTAAGGGGGACCCAAACTACAATGAGCAGTTCTTC.

The chain recombines TRBV15 with TRBJ1-1, with TRBD1 identical over 8 bases. The CDR3 extends over 14 amino acids. Losses at the gene ends were 3 bases for V and 4 bases for J; bases not matched to a gene: 4. Germline V lookup: CDR1 LNHNV, CDR2 YYDKDF (reference sequence). The CDR3 DNA follows: TGTGCCACCAGCAGCGGGACAGGCATCACTGAAGCTTTCTTT. Its protein product is CATSSGTGITEAFF.

This clone was detected once. The rearrangement links TRBV23-1 to TRBJ2-3; 15 nucleotides align to TRBD2. TRBV23-1 is designated an ORF whose function remains uncertain. The V segment lost 2 bases and the J segment 0 bases; nucleotides outside the gene matches: 3. CDR3 length equals 18 residues. The CDR3 DNA is TGCGCCAGCAGTCAAGGACTAGCGGGAGGGTGGAGCACAGATACGCAGTATTTT. It specifies CASSQGLAGGWSTDTQYF.

The chain couples TRBV13 to TRBJ1-5; 9 bases are shared with TRBD1. The CDR3 is 16 amino acids. The germline V gene encodes CDR1 PRHDT and CDR2 FYEKMQ (reference sequence). Trimming cost V 5 bases and J 2 bases; bases outside gene matches: 7. The CDR3 sequence: CASSPSQGAGNQPQHF. DNA for the CDR3: TGTGCCAGCAGCCCCTCACAGGGGGCGGGCAATCAGCCCCAGCATTTT.

V gene TRBV6-5 combines with J gene TRBJ2-1; TRBD1 might be the D (6 bases). The germline V and J ends were trimmed by 8 bases and 0 bases, with 11 bases remaining between them. The CDR3 sequence is 14 residues long. Germline values: CDR1 MNHEY, CDR2 SVGAGI. The CDR3 loop is CASQGTSSYNEQFF. Written as DNA, the CDR3 is TGTGCCAGCCAGGGGACGAGCTCCTACAATGAGCAGTTCTTC.

This chain's CDR3 is CSASGTGHSGTQYF. The CDR3 nucleotides are TGCAGCGCATCCGGGACAGGACATTCCGGTACGCAGTATTTT. The J gene is TRBJ2-3, the V gene TRBV29-1; 8 nucleotides match TRBD1. The CDR3 extends over 14 amino acids. The germline gives CDR1 SQVTM, CDR2 ANQGSEA. J gave up 8 bases and V 7 bases, and 14 bases lay outside the gene matches.

The rearrangement links TRBV30 to TRBJ2-7; D gene unclear. V was pared by 6 bases and J by 4 bases, with 13 bases between. The germline V gene has CDR1 GTSNPN and CDR2 SVGIG (reference sequence). The CDR3 is made up of 12 amino acids. This CDR3 is CACLSMAYEQYF. CDR3 nucleotides: TGTGCCTGTCTTTCAATGGCTTACGAGCAGTACTTC.

The chain uses TRBV19 and TRBJ2-2; perhaps TRBD2 as D (5 bases). This CDR3 comprises 15 residues. V was shortened by 3 bases and J by 8 bases, with 16 bases between the two germline ends. Germline V CDR1 and CDR2: LNHDA, SQIVND (reference sequence). CDR3 sequence reads: CASSMFRARGGELFF. The CDR3, as DNA: TGTGCCAGTAGTATGTTTAGGGCAAGAGGGGGGGAGCTGTTTTTT.

The chain has TRBV10-3 and TRBJ2-7; possible D gene TRBD2, 7 bases. V lost 6 bases to trimming and J lost 3 bases, with 21 bases between them. This CDR3 comprises 16 residues. In germline, CDR1 is ENHRY, CDR2 SYGVKD. CDR3 loop: CAISPPGGGGSYEQYF. The CDR3 region has the DNA TGTGCCATCAGCCCCCCGGGGGGCGGAGGAAGCTACGAGCAGTACTTC.

This chain connects TRBV19 to TRBJ1-1; D ambiguous. Germline CDR1 reads LNHDA; CDR2 reads SQIVND (reference sequence). The length of the CDR3 is 15 residues. Trimming removed 5 bases from V and 1 base from J, with 14 bases in between. The CDR3, as DNA: TGTGCCAGTAGTGTAAGTCTAGGAGCGAACACTGAAGCTTTCTTT. Protein sequence: CASSVSLGANTEAFF.

This CDR3 is CASSSLGTGATEAFF. For the CDR3, the DNA is TGTGCCAGCAGCTCCCTCGGGACAGGGGCCACTGAAGCTTTCTTT. The chain recombines TRBV5-6 with TRBJ1-1; 10 nucleotides line up with TRBD1. CDR1 is SGHDT and CDR2 is YYEEEE in the germline V gene. Germline trimming cut 3 bases from V and 4 bases from J; bases unmatched to any gene: 6. This CDR3 has 15 residues.

The chain has TRBV11-2 and TRBJ2-3, with D possibly matching TRBD2 (6 bases). Trimming stripped 7 bases from V and 6 bases from J, with 14 bases between. Germline V gives CDR1 SGHAT, CDR2 FQNNGV. The CDR3 consists of 13 residues. CDR3 amino acids: CASTFSGPDTQYF. The CDR3 nucleotides are TGTGCCAGCACCTTTAGCGGCCCCGATACGCAGTATTTT.

CDR3: CASSLSAGGLQPQHF. Here the CDR3 DNA reads TGTGCCAGCAGTTTATCGGCAGGGGGTTTGCAGCCCCAGCATTTT. The rearrangement uses TRBV27 and TRBJ1-5, with 7 bases lining up with TRBD1. This CDR3 spans 15 amino acids. V trimming: 0 bases; J trimming: 7 bases; junction bases outside the gene matches: 6. Germline V CDR1 and CDR2: MNHEY, SMNVEV (reference sequence).

Only one count was recorded for this clone. This sequence joins TRBV4-1 and TRBJ2-1; 10 bases fit TRBD1. The CDR3 totals 15 residues. Looked up from germline, CDR1 is MGHRA and CDR2 is YSYEKL. Trimming cost V 3 bases and J 6 bases; bases outside gene matches: 5. The chain's CDR3 is CASSHGQGESNEQFF. In DNA form, the CDR3 reads TGCGCCAGCAGCCATGGACAGGGGGAATCCAATGAGCAGTTCTTC.